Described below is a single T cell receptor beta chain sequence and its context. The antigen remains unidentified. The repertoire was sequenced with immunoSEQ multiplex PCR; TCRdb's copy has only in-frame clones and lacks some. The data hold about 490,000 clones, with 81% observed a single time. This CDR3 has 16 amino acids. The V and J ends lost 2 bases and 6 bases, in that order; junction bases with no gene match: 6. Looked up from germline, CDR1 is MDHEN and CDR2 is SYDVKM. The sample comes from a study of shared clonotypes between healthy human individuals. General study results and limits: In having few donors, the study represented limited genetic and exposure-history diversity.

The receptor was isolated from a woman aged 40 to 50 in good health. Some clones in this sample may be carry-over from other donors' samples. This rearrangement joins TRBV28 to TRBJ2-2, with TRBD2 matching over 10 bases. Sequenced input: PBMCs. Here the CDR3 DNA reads TGTGCCAGCAGTTTAGGTGTGGGACTAGCGTCCGGGGAGCTGTTTTTT. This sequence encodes CASSLGVGLASGELFF.